This is a list of T cell receptor beta chains from one sample in a study of blood T cell repertoires in COVID-19. Data came from immunoSEQ multiplex PCR; TCRdb stores just in-frame clones and leaves some out. This table holds over 55,000 clones, about 87% found once. Sequenced: peripheral blood. All receptors come from a man between 45 and 60 years old with active COVID-19. CDR3s include the opening cysteine and the closing phenylalanine or tryptophan. The order of the fields is clone size, V gene, J gene, D gene, CDR3 protein, CDR3 DNA. A D gene is named only where the DNA matches it firmly. Clone size appears in some rows only: once, few, many, or a class for an expanded clone.

.	TRBV29-1	TRBJ2-7	.	CSVVRAGAYEQYF	TGCAGCGTTGTCCGGGCAGGGGCTTACGAGCAGTACTTC
few	TRBV5-4	TRBJ2-7	TRBD1	CASSPGTGRHEQYF	TGTGCCAGCAGCCCAGGGACAGGGAGGCACGAGCAGTACTTC
.	TRBV7-9	TRBJ1-2	TRBD1	CASSFGQGSYGYTF	TGTGCCAGCAGCTTCGGACAGGGAAGCTATGGCTACACCTTC
.	TRBV25-1	TRBJ1-2	.	CATEGEGYTF	TGTGCCACCGAAGGGGAAGGCTACACCTTC
.	TRBV5-1	TRBJ1-5	TRBD1	CASRRTGGSNQPQHF	TGCGCCAGCAGACGGACAGGGGGTAGCAATCAGCCCCAGCATTTT
once	TRBV28	TRBJ1-6	.	CASSLPLTGDSPLHF	TGTGCCAGCAGTTTACCTCTAACGGGTGATTCACCCCTCCACTTT
.	TRBV6-2/TRBV6-3	TRBJ2-1	.	CASSPRVADEQFF	TGTGCCAGCAGTCCCCGGGTAGCCGATGAGCAGTTCTTC
once	TRBV11-3	TRBJ2-7	TRBD1	CASTKPGGEFYEQYF	TGTGCCAGCACCAAACCAGGGGGCGAGTTTTACGAGCAGTACTTC
.	TRBV4-2	TRBJ2-1	TRBD2	CASSQVTSGGSYNEQFF	TGTGCCAGCAGCCAAGTAACTAGCGGGGGATCCTACAATGAGCAGTTCTTC
.	TRBV7-9	TRBJ1-2	TRBD1	CASSYREGAYGYTF	TGTGCCAGCAGCTATCGTGAGGGGGCGTATGGCTACACCTTC
.	TRBV21-1	TRBJ2-1	.	CASSKNVGRYYNEQFF	TGTGCCAGCAGCAAAAACGTCGGGAGGTACTACAATGAGCAGTTCTTC
.	TRBV3-1/TRBV3-2	TRBJ2-7	.	CASSQDQEGWEQYF	TGTGCCAGCAGCCAAGATCAGGAGGGTTGGGAGCAGTACTTC
few	TRBV5-1	TRBJ2-1	TRBD2	CASSASGRAGHEQFF	TGCGCCAGCAGCGCTAGCGGGAGGGCGGGGCATGAGCAGTTCTTC
once	TRBV9	TRBJ2-7	TRBD1	CASSLWDSNYEQYF	TGTGCCAGCAGTTTGTGGGACAGTAACTACGAGCAGTACTTC
.	TRBV7-2	TRBJ1-5	.	CASSLDLLAQHF	TGTGCCAGCAGCTTAGATCTACTAGCCCAGCATTTT
.	TRBV28	TRBJ1-2	.	CASSYPLGGYGYTF	TGTGCCAGCAGTTACCCCCTGGGGGGCTATGGCTACACCTTC
.	TRBV4-1	TRBJ2-3	.	CASSQTPHGGSSTDTQYF	TGCGCCAGCAGCCAGACCCCCCACGGGGGATCTAGCACAGATACGCAGTATTTT
.	TRBV24-1	TRBJ2-2	TRBD2	CATSDPTSENTGELFF	TGTGCCACCAGTGACCCGACTAGCGAGAACACCGGGGAGCTGTTTTTT
.	TRBV2	TRBJ1-1	.	CASSEALLGRTEAFF	TGTGCCAGCAGTGAAGCGCTTCTGGGGCGGACTGAAGCTTTCTTT
.	TRBV11-3	TRBJ2-1	.	CASSLGQAYHPNEQFF	TGTGCCAGCAGCTTAGGGCAGGCCTATCACCCCAATGAGCAGTTCTTC
.	TRBV15	TRBJ2-7	.	CATSRDPPGSYEQYF	TGTGCCACCAGCAGAGATCCCCCCGGTTCCTACGAGCAGTACTTC
medium-sized	TRBV28	TRBJ1-1	.	CASSPPYSSLNTEAFF	TGTGCCAGCAGTCCCCCCTACTCTTCGCTGAACACTGAAGCTTTCTTT
.	TRBV9	TRBJ1-3	.	CASSSTTVSSGNTIYF	TGTGCCAGCAGCAGTACCACAGTGAGCTCTGGAAACACCATATATTTT
.	TRBV18	TRBJ2-7	.	CASSPSGIISYEQYF	TGTGCCAGCTCACCGTCCGGGATCATCTCCTACGAGCAGTACTTC
once	TRBV7-2	TRBJ1-6	.	CASSLEPQNSPLHF	TGTGCCAGCAGCTTAGAACCGCAGAATTCACCCCTCCACTTT
.	TRBV7-8	TRBJ2-5	.	CASSLAARQETQYF	TGTGCCAGCAGCTTAGCTGCGCGGCAAGAGACCCAGTACTTC
.	TRBV11-2	TRBJ2-1	TRBD2	CASSPRTSGGNEQFF	TGTGCCAGCAGCCCCCGGACTAGCGGGGGAAATGAGCAGTTCTTC
.	TRBV24-1	TRBJ2-3	TRBD2	CATSDSPGLAVNTDTQYF	TGTGCCACCAGTGATTCACCTGGACTAGCGGTGAACACAGATACGCAGTATTTT
.	TRBV5-4	TRBJ1-1	.	CASSLEEYTEAFF	TGTGCCAGCAGCTTGGAGGAGTACACTGAAGCTTTCTTT
.	TRBV28	TRBJ2-1	TRBD2	CASTPSGPYNEQFF	TGTGCCAGCACCCCTAGCGGCCCCTACAATGAGCAGTTCTTC
many	TRBV30	TRBJ1-6	.	CALARKSPNSPLHF	TGTGCCTTGGCAAGAAAGTCCCCAAATTCACCCCTCCACTTT
once	TRBV7-5	TRBJ1-3	.	CVRSPAGTGGGNTIYF	TGTGTCAGAAGCCCCGCTGGGACAGGGGGTGGAAACACCATATATTTT